The source of this T cell receptor (beta chain) is a study of CD8+ T cells in alopecia areata. Treatment defined: oral pan-JAK inhibitor, 5-10 mg twice daily. Lesional scalp punch biopsies and peripheral blood were collected from alopecia areata patients. The germline V gene has CDR1 LNHNV and CDR2 YYDKDF (reference sequence). The germline V and J ends were trimmed by 4 bases and 0 bases, with 12 bases remaining between them. The CDR3 covers 16 residues. The sequencing template was cDNA reverse transcribed from extracted RNA. Clones were sequenced by immunoSEQ multiplex PCR, and TCRdb holds only the in-frame ones, with some missing. The sample has 1,500 or so clones; approximately 82% are singletons.

This TCR was recovered from a human donor with alopecia areata. The sample consisted of skin, taken at week 24, from a patient treated with tofacitinib. V and J are TRBV15 and TRBJ1-4, with D unresolved. CDR3 DNA sequence: TGTGCCACCAGCAAAAAACCCAGGTCAACTAATGAAAAACTGTTTTTT. Protein product: CATSKKPRSTNEKLFF.